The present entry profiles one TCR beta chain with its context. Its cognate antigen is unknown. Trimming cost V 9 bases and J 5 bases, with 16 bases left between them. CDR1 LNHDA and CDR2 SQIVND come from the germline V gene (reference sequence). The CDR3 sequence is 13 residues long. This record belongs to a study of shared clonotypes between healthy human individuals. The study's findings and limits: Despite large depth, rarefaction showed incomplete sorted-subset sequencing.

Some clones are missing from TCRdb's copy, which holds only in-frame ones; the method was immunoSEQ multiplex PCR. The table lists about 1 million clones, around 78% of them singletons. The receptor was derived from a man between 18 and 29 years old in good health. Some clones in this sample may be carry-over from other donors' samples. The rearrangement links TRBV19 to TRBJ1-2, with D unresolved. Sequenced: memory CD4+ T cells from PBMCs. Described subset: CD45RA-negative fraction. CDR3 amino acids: CASRIPRQYGYTF. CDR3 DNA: TGTGCCAGCCGGATCCCCCGGCAATATGGCTACACCTTC.